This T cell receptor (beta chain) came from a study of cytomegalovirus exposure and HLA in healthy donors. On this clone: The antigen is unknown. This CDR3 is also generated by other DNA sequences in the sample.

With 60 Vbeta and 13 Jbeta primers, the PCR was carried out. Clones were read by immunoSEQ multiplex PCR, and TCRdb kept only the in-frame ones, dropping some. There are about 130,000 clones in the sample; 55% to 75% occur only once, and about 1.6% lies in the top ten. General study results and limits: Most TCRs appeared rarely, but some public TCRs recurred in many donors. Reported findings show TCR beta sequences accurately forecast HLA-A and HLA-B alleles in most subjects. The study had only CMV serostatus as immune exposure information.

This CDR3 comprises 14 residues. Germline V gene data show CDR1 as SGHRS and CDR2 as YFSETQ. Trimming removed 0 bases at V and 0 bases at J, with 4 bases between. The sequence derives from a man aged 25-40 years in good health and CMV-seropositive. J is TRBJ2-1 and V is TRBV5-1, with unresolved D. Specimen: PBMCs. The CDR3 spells CASSLGGSYNEQFF. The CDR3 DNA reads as TGCGCCAGCAGCTTGGGCGGCTCCTACAATGAGCAGTTCTTC.